Each of the 2 T cell receptor beta chains below was sequenced from the same sample in a study of cytomegalovirus exposure and HLA in healthy donors listed by TCRdb under 2017. The library was obtained by the immunoSEQ multiplex PCR assay. For the multiplex PCR, a mixture combining 60 forward primers for TCR Vbeta segments and 13 reverse primers for TCR Jbeta segments was used. What TCRdb holds here is the immuneACCESS table cut down to in-frame rearrangements. Part of the clones is not present; checked against another copy, under half of the missing clones reflect an unresolved V gene, and the others are unexplained. Counted in this sample were 95,000 to 150,000 clones; 65% to 90% of them appeared once. The ten largest account for 2.1% of the sample. Specimen: PBMCs. All receptors come from a man under 40 in good health and CMV-seronegative.

V and J are TRBV7-2 and TRBJ1-1; D uncertain. The CDR3 runs to 17 residues. Germline CDR1 and CDR2: SGHTA and FQGNSA. Trimming shortened V by 5 bases and J by 0 bases, and 19 bases separated the two germline ends. CDR3 nucleotides: TGTGCCAGCAGCCGAAAAGGTCAGGTTATCATGAACACTGAAGCTTTCTTT. This gives the protein CASSRKGQVIMNTEAFF.

The rearrangement joins TRBV6-1 to TRBJ2-7; D may be TRBD1 (7 bases). V was cut by 4 bases and J by 9 bases, with 25 bases left in between. In germline, CDR1 is MNHNS, CDR2 SASEGT. This CDR3 comprises 16 residues. CDR3 sequence: CASSAGDSVPWGGQYF. CDR3 nucleotide sequence: TGTGCCAGCAGTGCGGGGGACAGTGTTCCTTGGGGTGGGCAGTACTTC.